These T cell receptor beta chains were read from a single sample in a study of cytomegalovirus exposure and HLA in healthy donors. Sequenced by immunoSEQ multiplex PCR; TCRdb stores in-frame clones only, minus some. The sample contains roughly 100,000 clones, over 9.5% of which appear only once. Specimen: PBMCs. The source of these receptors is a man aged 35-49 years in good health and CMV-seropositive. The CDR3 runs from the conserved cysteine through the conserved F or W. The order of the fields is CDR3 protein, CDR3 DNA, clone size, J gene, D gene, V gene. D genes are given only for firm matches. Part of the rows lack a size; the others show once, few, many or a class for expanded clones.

CDR3aa: CAWTEAETQYF
CDR3nt: TGTGCCTGGACCGAGGCGGAGACCCAGTACTTC
abundance: few
j_gene: TRBJ2-5
d_gene: -
v_gene: TRBV30

CDR3aa: CASSWGGEDTEAFF
CDR3nt: TGCGCCAGCTCCTGGGGGGGAGAGGACACTGAAGCTTTCTTT
abundance: -
j_gene: TRBJ1-1
d_gene: -
v_gene: TRBV5-1

CDR3aa: CASSSTSSSYNEQFF
CDR3nt: TGTGCCAGCAGCTCCACTAGTTCCTCTTACAATGAGCAGTTCTTC
abundance: few
j_gene: TRBJ2-1
d_gene: -
v_gene: TRBV11-2

CDR3aa: CASSLTGLYQPQHF
CDR3nt: TGTGCCAGCAGTCTGACAGGGCTCTATCAGCCCCAGCATTTT
abundance: few
j_gene: TRBJ1-5
d_gene: TRBD1
v_gene: TRBV14

CDR3aa: CASSRDTKETQYF
CDR3nt: TGTGCCAGCAGCCGGGACACTAAAGAGACCCAGTACTTC
abundance: -
j_gene: TRBJ2-5
d_gene: -
v_gene: TRBV7-2

CDR3aa: CACSLGLGAGELFF
CDR3nt: TGTGCCTGCTCTTTGGGACTAGGGGCCGGGGAGCTGTTTTTT
abundance: few
j_gene: TRBJ2-2
d_gene: TRBD2
v_gene: TRBV30

CDR3aa: CSVGVSDSNEQFF
CDR3nt: TGCAGCGTGGGGGTATCGGACAGCAATGAGCAGTTCTTC
abundance: few
j_gene: TRBJ2-1
d_gene: -
v_gene: TRBV29-1

CDR3aa: CASSLVGGSYEQYF
CDR3nt: TGCGCCAGCAGCTTGGTCGGAGGCTCCTACGAGCAGTACTTC
abundance: few
j_gene: TRBJ2-7
d_gene: -
v_gene: TRBV5-1

CDR3aa: CASSQNRGIEAFF
CDR3nt: TGTGCCAGCAGCCAGAACAGGGGCATTGAAGCTTTCTTT
abundance: -
j_gene: TRBJ1-1
d_gene: TRBD1
v_gene: TRBV6-1

CDR3aa: CAWSVLGSYNEQFF
CDR3nt: TGTGCCTGGAGTGTACTAGGGTCCTACAATGAGCAGTTCTTC
abundance: few
j_gene: TRBJ2-1
d_gene: -
v_gene: TRBV30

CDR3aa: CASSTPRGPVDEQYF
CDR3nt: TGTGCCAGCAGCACTCCCAGGGGTCCGGTCGACGAGCAGTACTTC
abundance: -
j_gene: TRBJ2-7
d_gene: -
v_gene: TRBV21-1

CDR3aa: CASSEVGVNTEAFF
CDR3nt: TGTGCCAGCAGTGAAGTCGGGGTGAACACTGAAGCTTTCTTT
abundance: few
j_gene: TRBJ1-1
d_gene: -
v_gene: TRBV6-5

CDR3aa: CASSSGQGWQTDTQYF
CDR3nt: TGTGCCAGCAGCTCTGGACAGGGTTGGCAGACAGATACGCAGTATTTT
abundance: -
j_gene: TRBJ2-3
d_gene: TRBD1
v_gene: TRBV5-8

CDR3aa: CASSTTTAQDRTSTDTQYF
CDR3nt: TGTGCCAGCAGCACGACGACGGCGCAAGACAGGACTAGCACAGATACGCAGTATTTT
abundance: -
j_gene: TRBJ2-3
d_gene: -
v_gene: TRBV7-9

CDR3aa: CASSDGAGSYNEQFF
CDR3nt: TGTGCCAGCAGCGATGGGGCCGGCTCCTACAATGAGCAGTTCTTC
abundance: -
j_gene: TRBJ2-1
d_gene: -
v_gene: TRBV11-2

CDR3aa: CASSLALGGIETQYF
CDR3nt: TGCGCCAGCAGCTTGGCTCTCGGGGGGATAGAGACCCAGTACTTC
abundance: few
j_gene: TRBJ2-5
d_gene: TRBD2
v_gene: TRBV5-1

CDR3aa: CASSSGVGGSLETQYF
CDR3nt: TGCGCCAGCAGCTCGGGCGTTGGCGGGAGTTTGGAGACCCAGTACTTC
abundance: few
j_gene: TRBJ2-5
d_gene: TRBD2
v_gene: TRBV5-1

CDR3aa: CASSIDRNTEAFF
CDR3nt: TGTGCTAGCAGCATTGACAGAAACACTGAAGCTTTCTTT
abundance: -
j_gene: TRBJ1-1
d_gene: -
v_gene: TRBV7-7

CDR3aa: CSVPGFRETQYF
CDR3nt: TGCAGCGTGCCGGGGTTTAGGGAGACCCAGTACTTC
abundance: -
j_gene: TRBJ2-5
d_gene: -
v_gene: TRBV29-1

CDR3aa: CASSLAPGGGETQYF
CDR3nt: TGTGCCAGCAGCTTAGCGCCAGGGGGTGGCGAGACCCAGTACTTC
abundance: -
j_gene: TRBJ2-5
d_gene: TRBD1
v_gene: TRBV7-8

CDR3aa: CASSRPSPRVKEQYF
CDR3nt: TGTGCCAGCAGCAGACCCTCTCCCAGGGTTAAAGAGCAGTACTTC
abundance: few
j_gene: TRBJ2-7
d_gene: -
v_gene: TRBV21-1

CDR3aa: CASSALLGAPYEQYF
CDR3nt: TGTGCCAGCAGCGCCCTCTTGGGGGCCCCTTACGAGCAGTACTTC
abundance: -
j_gene: TRBJ2-7
d_gene: -
v_gene: TRBV9

CDR3aa: CSVWFGSSYNEQFF
CDR3nt: TGCAGCGTGTGGTTCGGGAGCTCCTACAATGAGCAGTTCTTC
abundance: -
j_gene: TRBJ2-1
d_gene: -
v_gene: TRBV29-1

CDR3aa: CASSGVGSRGTEAFF
CDR3nt: TGTGCCAGCAGCGGAGTGGGGAGTCGGGGAACTGAAGCTTTCTTT
abundance: few
j_gene: TRBJ1-1
d_gene: -
v_gene: TRBV5-8

CDR3aa: CASRTGTEAFF
CDR3nt: TGTGCCAGCAGGACAGGAACTGAAGCTTTCTTT
abundance: few
j_gene: TRBJ1-1
d_gene: -
v_gene: TRBV7-2

CDR3aa: CASSPGARQPQHF
CDR3nt: TGTGCCAGCAGCCCCGGTGCTCGGCAGCCCCAGCATTTT
abundance: few
j_gene: TRBJ1-5
d_gene: -
v_gene: TRBV11-3

CDR3aa: CASRRGNNQPQHF
CDR3nt: TGTGCCAGCAGGAGGGGGAACAATCAGCCCCAGCATTTT
abundance: few
j_gene: TRBJ1-5
d_gene: -
v_gene: TRBV28

CDR3aa: CASSSRGPGGTVSPTDTQYF
CDR3nt: TGTGCCAGCAGCTCGAGGGGACCGGGAGGAACGGTTAGTCCCACAGATACGCAGTATTTT
abundance: few
j_gene: TRBJ2-3
d_gene: TRBD2
v_gene: TRBV7-6

CDR3aa: CASSSTGGRETQYF
CDR3nt: TGTGCCAGCAGTTCCACAGGGGGCAGGGAGACCCAGTACTTC
abundance: -
j_gene: TRBJ2-5
d_gene: TRBD1
v_gene: TRBV6-5

CDR3aa: CASSLATTSGYNEQFF
CDR3nt: TGCGCCAGCAGCTTGGCCACGACTAGCGGCTACAATGAGCAGTTCTTC
abundance: few
j_gene: TRBJ2-1
d_gene: TRBD2
v_gene: TRBV5-1

CDR3aa: CASSGRTELFPDTQYF
CDR3nt: TGTGCCAGCAGCGGGAGGACGGAGCTTTTCCCAGATACGCAGTATTTT
abundance: few
j_gene: TRBJ2-3
d_gene: -
v_gene: TRBV5-8

CDR3aa: CASRGLGTGSYEQYF
CDR3nt: TGTGCCAGCAGAGGACTCGGGACAGGCTCCTACGAGCAGTACTTC
abundance: few
j_gene: TRBJ2-7
d_gene: TRBD1
v_gene: TRBV6-1

CDR3aa: CASSLYSGELFF
CDR3nt: TGTGCTAGCAGCTTGTACAGCGGGGAGCTGTTTTTT
abundance: few
j_gene: TRBJ2-2
d_gene: -
v_gene: TRBV5-8

CDR3aa: CASSSPSSGRRHEQYF
CDR3nt: TGTGCCAGCAGTTCGCCGTCTAGCGGGAGGCGGCACGAGCAGTACTTC
abundance: -
j_gene: TRBJ2-7
d_gene: TRBD2
v_gene: TRBV27

CDR3aa: CASRSGTPYNEQFF
CDR3nt: TGTGCCAGCAGGTCCGGGACACCTTACAATGAGCAGTTCTTC
abundance: few
j_gene: TRBJ2-1
d_gene: -
v_gene: TRBV28

CDR3aa: CASSQVNEQIYEQYF
CDR3nt: TGCGCCAGCAGCCAAGTAAACGAACAGATCTACGAGCAGTACTTC
abundance: few
j_gene: TRBJ2-7
d_gene: -
v_gene: TRBV4-1

CDR3aa: CASSQEGLAGSNEQFF
CDR3nt: TGTGCCAGCAGCCAAGAGGGGCTAGCGGGATCCAATGAGCAGTTCTTC
abundance: -
j_gene: TRBJ2-1
d_gene: TRBD2
v_gene: TRBV4-2